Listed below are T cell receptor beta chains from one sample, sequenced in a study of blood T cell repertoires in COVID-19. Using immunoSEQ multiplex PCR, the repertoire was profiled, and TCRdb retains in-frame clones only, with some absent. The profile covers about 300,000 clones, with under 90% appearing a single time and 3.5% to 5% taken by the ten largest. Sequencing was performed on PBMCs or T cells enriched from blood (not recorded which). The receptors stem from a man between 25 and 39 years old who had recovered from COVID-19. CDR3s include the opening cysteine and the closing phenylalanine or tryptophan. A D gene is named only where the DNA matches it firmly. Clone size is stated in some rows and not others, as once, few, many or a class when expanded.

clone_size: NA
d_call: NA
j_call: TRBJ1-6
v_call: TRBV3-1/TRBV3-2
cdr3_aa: CASSRVGGVNRNSPLHF
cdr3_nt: TGTGCCAGCAGCCGGGTGGGGGGGGTTAATCGTAATTCACCCCTCCACTTT

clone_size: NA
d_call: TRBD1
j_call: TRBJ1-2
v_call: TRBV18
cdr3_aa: CASSDLRDRDYNYGYTF
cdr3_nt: TGTGCCAGCTCCGACCTCCGGGACAGGGATTATAACTATGGCTACACCTTC

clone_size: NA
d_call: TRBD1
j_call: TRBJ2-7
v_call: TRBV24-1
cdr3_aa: CATSDPRDRSYEQYF
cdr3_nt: TGTGCCACCAGTGACCCCCGGGACAGGTCCTACGAGCAGTACTTC

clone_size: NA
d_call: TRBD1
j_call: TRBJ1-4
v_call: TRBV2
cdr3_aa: CASRFGQGALTNEKLFF
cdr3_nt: TGTGCCAGCAGGTTCGGACAGGGGGCATTAACTAATGAAAAACTGTTTTTT

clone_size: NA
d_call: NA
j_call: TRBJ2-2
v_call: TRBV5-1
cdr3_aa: CASRQANTGELFF
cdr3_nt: TGCGCCAGCAGACAAGCGAACACCGGGGAGCTGTTTTTT

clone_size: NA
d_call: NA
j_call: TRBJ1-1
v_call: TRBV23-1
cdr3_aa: CAKTTQNTEAFF
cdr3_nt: TGCGCCAAAACCACACAGAACACTGAAGCTTTCTTT

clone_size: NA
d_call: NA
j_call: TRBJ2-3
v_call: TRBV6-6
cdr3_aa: CASSYSKYDSRYF
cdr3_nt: TGTGCCAGCAGTTACTCGAAGTACGACTCCCGGTATTTT

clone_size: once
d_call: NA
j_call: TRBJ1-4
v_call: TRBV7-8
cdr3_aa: CASKTATNEKLFF
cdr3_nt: TGTGCCAGCAAAACAGCAACTAATGAAAAACTGTTTTTT

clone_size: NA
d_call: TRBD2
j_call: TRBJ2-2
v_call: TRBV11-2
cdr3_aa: CASSFGGGSTGELFF
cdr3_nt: TGTGCCAGCAGCTTCGGGGGGGGCAGCACCGGGGAGCTGTTTTTT

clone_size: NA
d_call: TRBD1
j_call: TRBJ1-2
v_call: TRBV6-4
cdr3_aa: CASSETDRVYGYTF
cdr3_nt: TGTGCCAGCAGCGAAACGGACAGGGTGTACGGCTACACCTTC

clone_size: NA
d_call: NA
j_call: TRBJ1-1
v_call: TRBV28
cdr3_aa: CASVKRSLEAFF
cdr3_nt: TGTGCCAGCGTAAAGAGGTCCCTGGAAGCTTTCTTT

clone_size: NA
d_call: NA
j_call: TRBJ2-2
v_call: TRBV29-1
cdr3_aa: CSVRNRDRTGELFF
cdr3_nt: TGCAGCGTTAGGAACAGGGATCGGACCGGGGAGCTGTTTTTT

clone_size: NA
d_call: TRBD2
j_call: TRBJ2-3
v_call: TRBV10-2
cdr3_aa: CASSEASGRTDTQYF
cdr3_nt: TGCGCCAGCAGTGAGGCTAGCGGGAGGACAGATACGCAGTATTTT

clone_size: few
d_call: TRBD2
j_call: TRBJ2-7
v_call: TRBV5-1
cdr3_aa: CASSLDAGGAYEQYF
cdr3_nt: TGCGCCAGCAGCTTGGATGCGGGAGGCGCCTACGAGCAGTACTTC

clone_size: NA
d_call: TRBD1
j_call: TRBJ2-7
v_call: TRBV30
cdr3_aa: CAWEFRDRGYEQYF
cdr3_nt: TGTGCCTGGGAATTCCGGGACAGGGGGTACGAGCAGTACTTC

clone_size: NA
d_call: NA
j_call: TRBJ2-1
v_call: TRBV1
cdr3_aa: CTSSQETSGSCEQFF
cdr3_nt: TGCACCAGCAGCCAAGAAACTAGCGGGAGCTGTGAGCAGTTCTTC

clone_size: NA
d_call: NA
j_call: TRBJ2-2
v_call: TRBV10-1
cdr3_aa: CASSPSSGGNTGELFF
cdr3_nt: TGCGCCAGCAGTCCCTCAAGCGGAGGGAACACCGGGGAGCTGTTTTTT

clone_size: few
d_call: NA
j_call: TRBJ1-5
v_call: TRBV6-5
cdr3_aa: CASRPDFYNQPQHF
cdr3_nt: TGTGCCAGCAGACCGGACTTTTATAATCAGCCCCAGCATTTT

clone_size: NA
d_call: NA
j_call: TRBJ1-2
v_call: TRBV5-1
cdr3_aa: CASSSENAGDGGYTF
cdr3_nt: TGCGCCAGCAGCTCCGAGAACGCGGGGGATGGCGGCTACACCTTC

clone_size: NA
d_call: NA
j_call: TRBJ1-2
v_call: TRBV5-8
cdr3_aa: CASSWGGAAFYGYTF
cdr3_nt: TGTGCCAGCAGCTGGGGGGGGGCGGCCTTTTATGGCTACACCTTC